The clone carrying this TCR beta chain was counted ten times or more. Subjects with ophthalmopathy showed a Clinical Activity Score no lower than 3, a NOSPECS grade no lower than 4, and a duration shorter than 3 months. These data belong to a study of T cells in Graves' hyperthyroidism and ophthalmopathy. The investigators amplified TCR beta CDR3 regions from RNA transcripts. During a first-round RT-PCR of the TCR CDR3, the HTBI primer set was used. TCRdb recomputed calls from the multiplex PCR reads with MiXCR, one row per CDR3 protein. Among about 520,000 distinct CDR3 sequences, approximately 25% were seen once, and the ten largest hold about 11%. This CDR3 has 13 amino acids. V lost 1 base and J lost 9; bases outside the gene matches: 4. Germline V CDR1 and CDR2: LNHNV, YYDKDF (reference sequence).

The V and J genes are TRBV15 and TRBJ1-1; 8 bases agree with TRBD1. Sequenced input: blood. This clonotype was obtained from a woman aged 30 to 39 with Graves' ophthalmopathy. The CDR3 reads CATSRGRTGKAFF. CDR3 DNA sequence: TGTGCCACCAGCAGAGGTAGGACAGGGAAAGCTTTCTTT.